This note documents a single T cell receptor beta chain sequence. This record belongs to a study of blood T cell repertoires in COVID-19. Profiling relied on immunoSEQ multiplex PCR, and the TCRdb table lists in-frame clones only, not all of them. The table has about 52,000 clones, around 81% seen once. Specimen: peripheral blood. This receptor was taken from a man between 65 and 85 years old with active COVID-19.

The CDR3 DNA reads as TGTGCCAGCAGTTACTCTACCGGGGCTGAAGCTTTCTTT. This encodes CASSYSTGAEAFF. The chain is built from TRBV6-2 or TRBV6-3 and TRBJ1-1, with D unresolved. V lost 0 bases and J 6 bases, leaving 8 bases between the germline ends. CDR3 length equals 13 residues. CDR1 is MNHEY and CDR2 is SVGEGT in the germline V gene.